This T cell receptor (beta chain) was retrieved from a study of CD8+ T cells in alopecia areata. There are a few counts of this clone. The CDR3 extends over 15 amino acids. Germline V gene data show CDR1 as SNHLY and CDR2 as FYNNEI. With 3 bases removed from V and 0 bases from J, the gap between germline ends came to 10 bases. The treatment denotes: oral pan-JAK inhibitor, 5-10 mg twice daily. Once RNA had been extracted, it was reverse transcribed into cDNA to act as the sequencing template. Sequencing was performed with immunoSEQ multiplex PCR; in TCRdb, only in-frame clones are kept and a portion is missing. In the table there are over 250,000 clones, about 62% of which are singletons.

The input for sequencing was CD4+ T cells sorted from blood, taken at approximately week 51, from a patient treated with tofacitinib. The rearrangement joins TRBV2 to TRBJ2-3; D is uncertain. This clonotype was sampled from a human donor with alopecia areata. The CDR3 sequence is CASSEGPRSTDTQYF. In DNA, the CDR3 is TGTGCCAGCAGTGAGGGTCCCAGGAGCACAGATACGCAGTATTTT. Based on the CDR3 plus reference TRBV2 and TRBJ2-3, the full variable domain is EPEVTQTPSHQVTQMGQEVILRCVPISNHLYFYWYRQILGQKVEFLVSFYNNEISEKSEIFDDQFSVERPDGSNFTLKIRSTKLEDSAMYFCASSEGPRSTDTQYFGPGTRLTVL.